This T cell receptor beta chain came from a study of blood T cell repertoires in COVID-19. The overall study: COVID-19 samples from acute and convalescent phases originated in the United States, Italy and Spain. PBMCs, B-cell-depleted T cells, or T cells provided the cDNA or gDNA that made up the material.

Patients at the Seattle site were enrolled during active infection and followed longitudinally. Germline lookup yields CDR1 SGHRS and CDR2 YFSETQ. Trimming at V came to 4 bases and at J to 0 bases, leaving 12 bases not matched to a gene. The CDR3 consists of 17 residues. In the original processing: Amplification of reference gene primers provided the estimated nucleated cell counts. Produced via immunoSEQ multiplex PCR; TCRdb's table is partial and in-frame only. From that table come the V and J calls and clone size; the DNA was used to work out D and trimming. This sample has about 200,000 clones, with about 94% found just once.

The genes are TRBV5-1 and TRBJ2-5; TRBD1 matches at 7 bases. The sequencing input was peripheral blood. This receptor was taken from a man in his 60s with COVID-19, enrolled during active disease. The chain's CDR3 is CASSLGQESSYQETQYF. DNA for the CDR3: TGCGCCAGCAGCCTCGGACAGGAGAGCTCGTACCAAGAGACCCAGTACTTC.